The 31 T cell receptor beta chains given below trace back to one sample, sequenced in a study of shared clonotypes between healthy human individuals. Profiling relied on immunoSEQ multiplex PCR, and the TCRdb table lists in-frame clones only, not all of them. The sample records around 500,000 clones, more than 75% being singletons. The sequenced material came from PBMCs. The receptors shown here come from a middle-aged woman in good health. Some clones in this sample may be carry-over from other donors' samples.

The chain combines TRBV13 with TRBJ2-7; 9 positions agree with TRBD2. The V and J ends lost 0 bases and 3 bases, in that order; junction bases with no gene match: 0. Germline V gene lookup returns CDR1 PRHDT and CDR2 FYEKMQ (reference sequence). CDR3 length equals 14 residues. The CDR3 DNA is TGTGCCAGCAGCTTAGGACTAGCGGGCTACGAGCAGTACTTC. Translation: CASSLGLAGYEQYF.

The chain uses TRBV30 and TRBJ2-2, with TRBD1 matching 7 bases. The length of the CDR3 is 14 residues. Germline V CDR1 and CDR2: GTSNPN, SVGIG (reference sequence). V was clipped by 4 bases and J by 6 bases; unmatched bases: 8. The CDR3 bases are TGTGCCTGGAACAAAGACAGGGTTTCCGGGGAGCTGTTTTTT. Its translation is CAWNKDRVSGELFF.

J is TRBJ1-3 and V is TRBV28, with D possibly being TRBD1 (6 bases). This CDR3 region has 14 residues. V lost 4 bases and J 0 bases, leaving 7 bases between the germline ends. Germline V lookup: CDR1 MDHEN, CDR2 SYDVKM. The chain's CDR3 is CASSWGHSGNTIYF. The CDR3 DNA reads TGTGCCAGCAGTTGGGGGCACTCTGGAAACACCATATATTTT.

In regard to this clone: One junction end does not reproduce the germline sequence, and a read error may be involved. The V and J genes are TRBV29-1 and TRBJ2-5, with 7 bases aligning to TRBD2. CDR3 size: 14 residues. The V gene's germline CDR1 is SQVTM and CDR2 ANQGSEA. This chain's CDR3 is CSVGRSAAEETQHF. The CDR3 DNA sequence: TGCAGCGTCGGGAGGTCTGCCGCCGAGGAGACCCAGCACTTC. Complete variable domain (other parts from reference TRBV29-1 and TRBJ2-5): SAVISQKPSRDICQRGTSLTIQCQVDSQVTMMFWYRQQPGQSLTLIATANQGSEATYESGFVIDKFPISRPNLTFSTLTVSNMSPEDSSIYLCSVGRSAAEETQHFGPGTRLLVL.

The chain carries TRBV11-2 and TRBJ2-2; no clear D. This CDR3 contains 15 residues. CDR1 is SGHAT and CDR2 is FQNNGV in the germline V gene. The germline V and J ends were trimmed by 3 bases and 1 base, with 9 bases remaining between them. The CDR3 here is CASSLNRLNTGELFF. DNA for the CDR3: TGTGCCAGCAGCTTGAATAGGCTGAACACCGGGGAGCTGTTTTTT.

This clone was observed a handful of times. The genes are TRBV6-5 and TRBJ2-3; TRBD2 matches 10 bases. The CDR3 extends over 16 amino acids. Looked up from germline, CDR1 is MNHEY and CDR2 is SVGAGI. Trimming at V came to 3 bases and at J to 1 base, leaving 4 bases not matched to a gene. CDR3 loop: CASSYHGTSGTDTQYF. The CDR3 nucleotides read TGTGCCAGCAGTTATCACGGGACTAGCGGCACAGATACGCAGTATTTT.

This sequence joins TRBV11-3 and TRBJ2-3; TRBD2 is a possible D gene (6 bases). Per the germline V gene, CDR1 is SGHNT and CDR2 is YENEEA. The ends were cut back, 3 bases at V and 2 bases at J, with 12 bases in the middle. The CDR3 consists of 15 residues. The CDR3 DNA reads TGTGCCAGCAGCTTTGGGCGGGAAGACACAGATACGCAGTATTTT. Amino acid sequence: CASSFGREDTDTQYF.

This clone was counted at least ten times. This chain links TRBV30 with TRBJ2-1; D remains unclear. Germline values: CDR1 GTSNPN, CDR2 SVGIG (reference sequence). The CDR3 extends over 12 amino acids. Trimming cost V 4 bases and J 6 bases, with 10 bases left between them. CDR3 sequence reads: CAWTITSNEQFF. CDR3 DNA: TGTGCCTGGACCATCACAAGCAATGAGCAGTTCTTC.

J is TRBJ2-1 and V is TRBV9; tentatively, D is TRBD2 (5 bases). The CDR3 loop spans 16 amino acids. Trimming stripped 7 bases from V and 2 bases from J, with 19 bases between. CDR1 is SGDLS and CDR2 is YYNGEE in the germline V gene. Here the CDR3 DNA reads TGTGCCAGCCATCCCTTTGGGAGCGAGACCTACAATGAGCAGTTCTTC. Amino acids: CASHPFGSETYNEQFF.

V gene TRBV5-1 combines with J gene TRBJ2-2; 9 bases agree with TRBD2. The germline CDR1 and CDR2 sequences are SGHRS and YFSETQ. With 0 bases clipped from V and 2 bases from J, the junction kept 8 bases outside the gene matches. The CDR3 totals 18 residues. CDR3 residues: CASSLAGSGSPNTGELFF. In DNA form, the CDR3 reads TGCGCCAGCAGCTTGGCGGGTAGCGGGAGCCCAAACACCGGGGAGCTGTTTTTT.

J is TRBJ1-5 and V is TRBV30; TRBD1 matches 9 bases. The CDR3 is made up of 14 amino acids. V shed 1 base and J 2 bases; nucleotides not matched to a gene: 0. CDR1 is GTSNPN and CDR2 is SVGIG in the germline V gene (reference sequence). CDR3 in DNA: TGTGCCTGGAGTGGGGACAGGGGCAATCAGCCCCAGCATTTT. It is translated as CAWSGDRGNQPQHF.

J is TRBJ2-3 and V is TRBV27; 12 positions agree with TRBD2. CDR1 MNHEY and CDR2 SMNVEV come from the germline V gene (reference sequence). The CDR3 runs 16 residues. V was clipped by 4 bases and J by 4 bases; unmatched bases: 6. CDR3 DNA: TGTGCCAGCAGTTCGAGACTAGCGGGAGTCCCAGATACGCAGTATTTT. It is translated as CASSSRLAGVPDTQYF.

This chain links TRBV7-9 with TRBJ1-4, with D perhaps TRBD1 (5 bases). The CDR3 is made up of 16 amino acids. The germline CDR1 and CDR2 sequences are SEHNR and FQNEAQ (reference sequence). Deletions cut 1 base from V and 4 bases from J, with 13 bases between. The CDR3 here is CASSLGLRQINEKLFF. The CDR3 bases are TGTGCCAGCAGCTTAGGTCTGAGACAGATTAATGAAAAACTGTTTTTT.

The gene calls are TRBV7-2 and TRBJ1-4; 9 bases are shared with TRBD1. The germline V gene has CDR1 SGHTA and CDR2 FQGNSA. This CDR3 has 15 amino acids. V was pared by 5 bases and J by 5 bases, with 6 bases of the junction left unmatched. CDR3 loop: CASSPTGTGNEKLFF. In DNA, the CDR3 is TGTGCCAGCAGCCCAACTGGGACAGGGAATGAAAAACTGTTTTTT. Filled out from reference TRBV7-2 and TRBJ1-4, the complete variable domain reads GAGVSQSPSNKVTEKGKDVELRCDPISGHTALYWYRQSLGQGLEFLIYFQGNSAPDKSGLPSDRFSAERTGGSVSTLTIQRTQQEDSAVYLCASSPTGTGNEKLFFGSGTQLSVL.

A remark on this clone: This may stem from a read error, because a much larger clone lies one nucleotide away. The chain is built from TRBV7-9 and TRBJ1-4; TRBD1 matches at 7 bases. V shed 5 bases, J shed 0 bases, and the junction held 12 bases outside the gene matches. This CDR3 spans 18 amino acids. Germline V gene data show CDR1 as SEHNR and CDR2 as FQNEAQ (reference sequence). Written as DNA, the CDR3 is TGTGCCAGCAGCCCGTCGTCTACAGGGGATCCAACTAATGAAAAACTGTTTTTT. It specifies CASSPSSTGDPTNEKLFF.

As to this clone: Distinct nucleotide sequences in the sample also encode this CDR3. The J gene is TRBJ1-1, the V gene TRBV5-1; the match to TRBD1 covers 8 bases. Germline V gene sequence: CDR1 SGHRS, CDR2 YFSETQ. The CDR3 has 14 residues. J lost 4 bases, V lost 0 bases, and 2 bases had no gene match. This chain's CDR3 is CASSLAGGVTEAFF. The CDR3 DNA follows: TGCGCCAGCAGCTTGGCAGGGGGCGTCACTGAAGCTTTCTTT.

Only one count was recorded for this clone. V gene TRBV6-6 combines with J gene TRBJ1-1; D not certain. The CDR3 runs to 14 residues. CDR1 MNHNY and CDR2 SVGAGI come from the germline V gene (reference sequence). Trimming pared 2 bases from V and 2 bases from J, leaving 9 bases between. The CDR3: CASSYGGGNTEAFF. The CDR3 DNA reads TGTGCCAGCAGTTACGGTGGCGGAAACACTGAAGCTTTCTTT.

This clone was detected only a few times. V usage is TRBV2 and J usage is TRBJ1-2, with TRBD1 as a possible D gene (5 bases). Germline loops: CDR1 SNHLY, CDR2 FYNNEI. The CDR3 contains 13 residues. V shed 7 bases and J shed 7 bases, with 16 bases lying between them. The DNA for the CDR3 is TGTGCCAGCACCCGGGGCGGCTGGAGTGGCTACACCTTC. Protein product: CASTRGGWSGYTF.

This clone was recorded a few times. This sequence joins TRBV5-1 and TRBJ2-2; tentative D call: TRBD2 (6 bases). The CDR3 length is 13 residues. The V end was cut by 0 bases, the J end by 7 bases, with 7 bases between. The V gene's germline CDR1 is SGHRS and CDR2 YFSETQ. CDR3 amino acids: CASSLASVGELFF. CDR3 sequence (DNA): TGCGCCAGCAGCTTGGCTAGCGTCGGGGAGCTGTTTTTT.

The CDR3 loop is CASSQERRGHYEQYF. The DNA for the CDR3 is TGCGCCAGCAGCCAAGAAAGAAGGGGCCACTACGAGCAGTACTTC. The rearrangement links TRBV4-1 to TRBJ2-7; D possibly corresponds to TRBD1 (5 bases). Trimming removed 0 bases from V and 3 bases from J, with 12 bases in between. Germline assignment: CDR1 MGHRA and CDR2 YSYEKL. The CDR3 runs 15 residues.

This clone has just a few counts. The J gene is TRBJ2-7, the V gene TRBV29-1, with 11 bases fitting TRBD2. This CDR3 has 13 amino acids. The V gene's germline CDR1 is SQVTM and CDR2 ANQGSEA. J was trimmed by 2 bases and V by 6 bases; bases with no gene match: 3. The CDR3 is CSVGTSGPYEQYF. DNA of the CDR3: TGCAGCGTGGGGACTAGCGGACCCTACGAGCAGTACTTC.

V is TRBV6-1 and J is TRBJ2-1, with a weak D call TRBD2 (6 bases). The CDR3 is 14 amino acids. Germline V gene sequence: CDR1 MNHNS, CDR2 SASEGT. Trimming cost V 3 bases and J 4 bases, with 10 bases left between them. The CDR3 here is CASSEAGIYNEQFF. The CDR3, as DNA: TGTGCCAGCAGTGAGGCGGGGATTTACAATGAGCAGTTCTTC.

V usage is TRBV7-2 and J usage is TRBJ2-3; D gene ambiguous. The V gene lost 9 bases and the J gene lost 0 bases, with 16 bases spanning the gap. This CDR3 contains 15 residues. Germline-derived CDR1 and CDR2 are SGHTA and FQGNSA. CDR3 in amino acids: CASSKDRYSTDTQYF. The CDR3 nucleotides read TGTGCCAGTAGTAAAGACCGGTATAGCACAGATACGCAGTATTTT.

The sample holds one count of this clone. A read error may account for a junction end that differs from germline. This CDR3 is CASSLAGSGAHQPQHF. Here the CDR3 DNA reads TGTGCCAGCAGCCTAGCAGGGAGTGGGGCCCATCAGCCCCAGCATTTT. The chain joins TRBV7-2 to TRBJ1-5; a possible D gene is TRBD1 (5 bases). The CDR3 totals 16 residues. The germline gives CDR1 SGHTA, CDR2 FQGNSA. Full variable domain (outside the CDR3, taken from reference TRBV7-2 and TRBJ1-5): GAGVSQSPSNKVTEKGKDVELRCDPISGHTALYWYRQSLGQGLEFLIYFQGNSAPDKSGLPSDRFSAERTGGSVSTLTIQRTQQEDSAVYLCASSLAGSGAHQPQHFGDGTRLSIL.

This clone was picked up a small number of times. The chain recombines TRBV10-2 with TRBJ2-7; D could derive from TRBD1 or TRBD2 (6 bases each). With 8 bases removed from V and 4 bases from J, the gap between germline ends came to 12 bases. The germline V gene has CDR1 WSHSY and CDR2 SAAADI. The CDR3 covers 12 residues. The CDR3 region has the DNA TGCGCCAGCGGCGGGACACGATACGAGCAGTACTTC. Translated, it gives CASGGTRYEQYF.

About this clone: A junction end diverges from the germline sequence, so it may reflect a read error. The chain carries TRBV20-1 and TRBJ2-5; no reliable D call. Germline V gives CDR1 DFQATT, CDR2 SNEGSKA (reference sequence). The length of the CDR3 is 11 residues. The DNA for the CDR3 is TGCAGTGCTAGCGACCAAGAGGCCCAGTACTTC. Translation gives CSASDQEAQYF.

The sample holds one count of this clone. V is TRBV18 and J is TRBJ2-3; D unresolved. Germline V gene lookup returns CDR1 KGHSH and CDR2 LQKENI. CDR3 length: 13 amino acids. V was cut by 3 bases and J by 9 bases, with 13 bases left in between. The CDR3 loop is CASSPGASKTQYF. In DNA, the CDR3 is TGTGCCAGCTCACCGGGTGCCTCGAAAACGCAGTATTTT.

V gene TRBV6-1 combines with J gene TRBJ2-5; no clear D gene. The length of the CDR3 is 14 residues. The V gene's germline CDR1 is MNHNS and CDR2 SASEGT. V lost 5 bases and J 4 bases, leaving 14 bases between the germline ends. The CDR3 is CASSMNGVRETQYF. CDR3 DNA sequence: TGTGCCAGCAGTATGAACGGAGTCCGAGAGACCCAGTACTTC.

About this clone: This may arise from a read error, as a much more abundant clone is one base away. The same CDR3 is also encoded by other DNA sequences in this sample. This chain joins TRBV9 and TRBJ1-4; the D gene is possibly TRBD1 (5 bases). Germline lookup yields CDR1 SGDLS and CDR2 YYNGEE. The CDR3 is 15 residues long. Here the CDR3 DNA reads TGTGCCAGCAGCCCGGACCGGGGGTTTAATGAAAAGCTGTTTTTT. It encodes CASSPDRGFNEKLFF.

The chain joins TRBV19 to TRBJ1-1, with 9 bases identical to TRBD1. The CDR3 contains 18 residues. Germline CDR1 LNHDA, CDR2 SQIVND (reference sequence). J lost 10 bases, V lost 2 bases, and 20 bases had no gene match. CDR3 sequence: CASSIIPFGTGGKYGAFF. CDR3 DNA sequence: TGTGCCAGTAGTATAATACCGTTTGGAACAGGGGGCAAATATGGAGCTTTCTTT.

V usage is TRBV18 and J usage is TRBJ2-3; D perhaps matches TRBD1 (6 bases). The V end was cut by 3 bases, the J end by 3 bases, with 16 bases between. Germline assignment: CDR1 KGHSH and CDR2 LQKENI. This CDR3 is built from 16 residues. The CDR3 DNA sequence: TGTGCCAGCTCACCTCGAGAGGACAGCAAGACAGATACGCAGTATTTT. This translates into CASSPREDSKTDTQYF.